Shown below are 26 T cell receptor beta chains from a single sample sequenced in a study of shared clonotypes between healthy human individuals. Positive CCR7 selection of CD45RO-negative cells yielded the naive CD8 cells, and terminally differentiated effector memory CD45RA+ cells were excluded. Libraries were prepared by immunoSEQ multiplex PCR; TCRdb keeps only in-frame clonotypes and omits some of them. The profile shows 750,000 to 1,000,000 clones, 80% to 95% of them singletons. The specimen sequenced was naive CD8+ T cells sorted from blood. These receptors were taken from a man aged 30 to 39 in good health.

This sequence joins TRBV9 and TRBJ1-1; D is unclear. Germline CDR1 SGDLS, CDR2 YYNGEE. This CDR3 comprises 12 residues. V lost 2 bases to trimming and J lost 3 bases, with 5 bases between them. CDR3 protein: CASSVRDTEAFF. The CDR3 bases are TGTGCCAGCAGCGTTAGGGACACTGAAGCTTTCTTT.

The chain has TRBV4-3 and TRBJ2-6, with D unclear. The CDR3 is 15 amino acids. V was cut by 2 bases and J by 0 bases, with 5 bases left in between. The germline V gene has CDR1 LGHNA and CDR2 YSLEER. The CDR3 loop reads CASSQRISGANVLTF. The CDR3 coding sequence is TGCGCCAGCAGCCAACGGATCTCTGGGGCCAACGTCCTGACTTTC.

CDR3: CASSSPRHRAYYEQYF. As DNA, the CDR3 is TGTGCCAGCAGCTCGCCCCGACATAGAGCTTACTACGAGCAGTACTTC. J is TRBJ2-7 and V is TRBV7-2; D not certain. Germline V lookup: CDR1 SGHTA, CDR2 FQGNSA. V lost 4 bases, J lost 3 bases, and 19 bases lay in between. The CDR3 covers 16 residues.

This sequence joins TRBV4-3 and TRBJ2-2, with no clear D. Per the germline V gene, CDR1 is LGHNA and CDR2 is YSLEER. V lost 1 base to trimming and J lost 6 bases, with 12 bases between them. The CDR3 sequence is 15 residues long. Written as DNA, the CDR3 is TGCGCCAGCAGCCAAGCAAGTTCAGGCCCCGGGGAGCTGTTTTTT. Translating gives CASSQASSGPGELFF.

As to this clone: This same CDR3 is encoded by further DNA sequences in the sample. The chain has TRBV27 and TRBJ2-7; D is unclear. The CDR3 is 13 residues long. The germline V and J ends were trimmed by 5 bases and 0 bases, with 8 bases remaining between them. CDR1 is MNHEY, CDR2 SMNVEV, per germline (reference sequence). In DNA, the CDR3 is TGTGCCAGCAGTAGATATAGCTCCTACGAGCAGTACTTC. Protein: CASSRYSSYEQYF.

The chain joins TRBV28 to TRBJ1-2; 11 positions agree with TRBD1. This CDR3 is 15 amino acids long. The germline CDR1 and CDR2 sequences are MDHEN and SYDVKM. V shed 2 bases, J shed 7 bases, and the junction held 6 bases outside the gene matches. The DNA for the CDR3 is TGTGCCAGCAGTTTAGCAGGACAGGGGGCCTTTGGCTACACCTTC. Its translation: CASSLAGQGAFGYTF.

This clone occurred a few times. The chain joins TRBV6-5 to TRBJ2-7; 10 bases are a match to TRBD2. The V segment lost 6 bases and the J segment 7 bases; nucleotides outside the gene matches: 6. The CDR3 spans 13 residues. CDR1 is MNHEY, CDR2 SVGAGI, per germline. The CDR3 DNA sequence: TGTGCCAGCAGCCCAGTACTAGCGGGAGAGCAGTACTTC. It yields the protein CASSPVLAGEQYF.

This clone came up once. This chain connects TRBV15 to TRBJ2-7; 12 nucleotides agree with TRBD2. Unmatched junction bases numbered 4, after V lost 0 bases and J lost 4 bases. Germline-derived CDR1 and CDR2 are LNHNV and YYDKDF (reference sequence). The CDR3 totals 16 residues. CDR3: CATSRDLTSGRYEQYF. The CDR3 bases are TGTGCCACCAGCAGAGATCTGACTAGCGGGAGATACGAGCAGTACTTC.

The V call is TRBV27, the J call TRBJ2-3; no definite D call. The CDR3 consists of 14 residues. Germline loops: CDR1 MNHEY, CDR2 SMNVEV (reference sequence). The ends were cut back, 5 bases at V and 3 bases at J, with 12 bases in the middle. The CDR3 DNA reads as TGTGCCAGCAGTCCGGGTTTTGGGACAGATACGCAGTATTTT. Translation: CASSPGFGTDTQYF.

The chain links TRBV5-1 to TRBJ2-7, with 8 nucleotides matching TRBD2. V gave up 1 base and J gave up 4 bases; unmatched junction bases: 7. The CDR3 runs to 15 residues. Germline lookup yields CDR1 SGHRS and CDR2 YFSETQ. The CDR3 loop reads CASSLPGLGRYEQYF. Written as DNA, the CDR3 is TGCGCCAGCAGCTTGCCGGGACTAGGGCGATACGAGCAGTACTTC.

V gene TRBV27 combines with J gene TRBJ2-2; D is perhaps TRBD1 (5 bases). Per the germline V gene, CDR1 is MNHEY and CDR2 is SMNVEV (reference sequence). This CDR3 spans 14 amino acids. Between the trimmed V and J ends, which lost 8 bases and 10 bases, there was a span of 20 bases. CDR3 nucleotides: TGTGCCAGCGCCTCAGGGCGAGATTTGGAGGAGCTGTTTTTT. This translates into CASASGRDLEELFF.

The sample holds a few counts of this clone. The rearrangement uses TRBV6-6 and TRBJ2-7; 10 bases match TRBD2. Germline-derived CDR1 and CDR2 are MNHNY and SVGAGI (reference sequence). The CDR3 extends over 14 amino acids. Trimming at V came to 6 bases and at J to 8 bases, leaving 10 bases not matched to a gene. CDR3 bases: TGTGCCAGCAGCGGGACTAGCGTAAACCGGAAGCAGTACTTC. As protein: CASSGTSVNRKQYF.

This sequence joins TRBV30 and TRBJ2-2; the match to TRBD2 covers 7 bases. The V and J ends lost 7 bases and 7 bases, in that order; junction bases with no gene match: 12. Germline CDR1 and CDR2: GTSNPN and SVGIG (reference sequence). The CDR3 length is 14 residues. The chain's CDR3 is CAFLLAGEYGELFF. Written as DNA, the CDR3 is TGTGCCTTCCTCCTGGCGGGGGAGTACGGGGAGCTGTTTTTT.

The rearrangement links TRBV29-1 to TRBJ2-1; the match to TRBD2 covers 14 bases. The junction had 6 bases not matched to a gene; V was cut back by 8 bases and J by 6 bases. The CDR3 has 14 amino acids. The germline gives CDR1 SQVTM, CDR2 ANQGSEA. The CDR3: CSTRGLAGANEQFF. The CDR3 DNA reads TGCAGCACACGGGGACTAGCGGGAGCCAATGAGCAGTTCTTC.

The chain couples TRBV4-1 to TRBJ2-7; 7 positions match TRBD1. The CDR3 has 15 amino acids. Germline trimming cut 4 bases from V and 4 bases from J; bases unmatched to any gene: 10. Germline-derived CDR1 and CDR2 are MGHRA and YSYEKL. The CDR3 here is CASSPRQGGDYEQYF. CDR3 nucleotides: TGCGCCAGCAGCCCACGACAGGGTGGAGATTACGAGCAGTACTTC.

The sample holds one count of this clone. CDR3 nucleotides: TGTGCCAGCAGTTACCCGGGCCAAGAAGCTTTCTTT. Its translation is CASSYPGQEAFF. V usage is TRBV27 and J usage is TRBJ1-1; no clear D gene. Germline values: CDR1 MNHEY, CDR2 SMNVEV (reference sequence). V lost 4 bases and J 8 bases, leaving 11 bases between the germline ends. The CDR3 spans 12 residues.

With respect to this clone: The same CDR3 also results from other DNA sequences found in this sample. V and J are TRBV7-9 and TRBJ1-5; TRBD1 agrees at 7 bases. Germline CDR1 reads SEHNR; CDR2 reads FQNEAQ (reference sequence). V dropped 3 bases and J dropped 3; count of bases not matched to a gene: 2. The CDR3 contains 14 residues. The CDR3 is CASSLTGSNQPQHF. The CDR3 DNA sequence: TGTGCCAGCAGCTTGACAGGGTCCAATCAGCCCCAGCATTTT.

This clone appeared a few times. Other DNA sequences in the same sample also yield this CDR3. This sequence joins TRBV18 and TRBJ2-1; no reliable D call. The germline V and J ends were trimmed by 6 bases and 6 bases, with 3 bases remaining between them. CDR3 length equals 10 residues. The germline gives CDR1 KGHSH, CDR2 LQKENI. CDR3 amino acids: CASSGNEQFF. The CDR3 DNA follows: TGTGCCAGCTCCGGCAATGAGCAGTTCTTC. Full variable domain (rest looked up from reference TRBV18 and TRBJ2-1): NAGVMQNPRHLVRRRGQEARLRCSPMKGHSHVYWYRQLPEEGLKFMVYLQKENIIDESGMPKERFSAEFPKEGPSILRIQQVVRGDSAAYFCASSGNEQFFGPGTRLTVL.

The V and J genes are TRBV7-2 and TRBJ2-1; D is uncertain. V shed 5 bases and J shed 4 bases, with 12 bases lying between them. Germline V gene data show CDR1 as SGHTA and CDR2 as FQGNSA. The CDR3 runs to 14 residues. This chain's CDR3 is CASSRVGIYNEQFF. The CDR3 coding sequence is TGTGCCAGCAGCCGTGTGGGAATTTACAATGAGCAGTTCTTC.

V gene TRBV4-1 combines with J gene TRBJ2-7; D not resolved. The germline V gene encodes CDR1 MGHRA and CDR2 YSYEKL. The CDR3 loop spans 12 amino acids. The V end was cut by 2 bases, the J end by 2 bases, with 4 bases between. CDR3 in amino acids: CASSQTTYEQYF. The CDR3 nucleotides are TGCGCCAGCAGCCAAACTACCTACGAGCAGTACTTC.

The chain employs TRBV29-1 and TRBJ2-2; D perhaps matches TRBD1 (6 bases). The CDR3 length is 21 residues. CDR1 SQVTM and CDR2 ANQGSEA come from the germline V gene. Trimming stripped 1 base from V and 10 bases from J, with 37 bases between. CDR3 sequence (DNA): TGCAGCGTTGAAGTATTGCGCCTAAATCCGGGACATACGCCCTGGTCACCGGAGCTGTTTTTT. It translates to CSVEVLRLNPGHTPWSPELFF.

The chain carries TRBV5-1 and TRBJ2-3; 7 nucleotides align to TRBD1. CDR3 length equals 16 residues. Trimming at V came to 0 bases and at J to 4 bases, leaving 8 bases not matched to a gene. CDR1 SGHRS and CDR2 YFSETQ come from the germline V gene. The CDR3 nucleotides read TGCGCCAGCAGCTTGGAGGGGGCACCAGCTTCAGATACGCAGTATTTT. This sequence encodes CASSLEGAPASDTQYF.

This rearrangement joins TRBV6-5 to TRBJ1-2; 7 bases line up with TRBD1. V was pared by 3 bases and J by 5 bases, with 6 bases of the junction left unmatched. The CDR3 length is 14 residues. Germline CDR1 and CDR2: MNHEY and SVGAGI. Written as DNA, the CDR3 is TGTGCCAGCAGTTATGACAGGGCGGAATATGGCTACACCTTC. Protein: CASSYDRAEYGYTF.

V is TRBV5-4 and J is TRBJ1-3, with 7 bases aligning to TRBD1. The CDR3 totals 20 residues. Trimming removed 1 base from V and 0 bases from J; junction bases left unmatched: 16. Germline V gene lookup returns CDR1 SGHNT and CDR2 YYREEE (reference sequence). CDR3 amino acids: CASSLLPDRFSSASGNTIYF. CDR3 coding DNA: TGTGCCAGCAGCTTGCTTCCGGACAGGTTTTCTTCGGCCTCTGGAAACACCATATATTTT.

The gene calls are TRBV18 and TRBJ2-1; weak D call: TRBD2 (6 bases). Trimming shortened V by 4 bases and J by 5 bases, and 12 bases separated the two germline ends. This CDR3 has 14 amino acids. Germline CDR1 is KGHSH and CDR2 is LQKENI. In DNA, the CDR3 is TGTGCCAGCTCACGTGGGGACTTTCACAATGAGCAGTTCTTC. It is translated as CASSRGDFHNEQFF.

This clone showed up just once. J is TRBJ2-7 and V is TRBV11-2; D is unclear. This CDR3 contains 13 residues. Germline CDR1 SGHAT, CDR2 FQNNGV. V gave up 3 bases and J gave up 5 bases, with 11 bases separating them. CDR3: CASSFPGFHEQYF. CDR3 sequence (DNA): TGTGCCAGCAGCTTCCCGGGTTTCCACGAGCAGTACTTC.